One sample yielded the 28 T cell receptor beta chains listed below, sequenced in a study of shared clonotypes between healthy human individuals. Only in-frame clones appear in the TCRdb table, and some are missing; sequencing was by immunoSEQ multiplex PCR. The data show about 490,000 clones, with around 73% seen just once and approximately 12% held by the top ten. The sample consisted of PBMCs. These TCRs come from a woman between 40 and 55 years old in good health. Some clones in this sample may be carry-over from other donors' samples.

This clone was recorded once. This chain links TRBV6-1 with TRBJ2-3; 9 positions match TRBD2. Germline CDR1 reads MNHNS; CDR2 reads SASEGT. This CDR3 is 15 amino acids long. Germline trimming cut 6 bases from V and 5 bases from J; bases unmatched to any gene: 9. CDR3 in amino acids: CASRAWTSVEDTQYF. The CDR3 DNA sequence: TGTGCCAGCAGGGCGTGGACTAGCGTGGAAGATACGCAGTATTTT.

For the CDR3, the DNA is TGTGCCAGCAGTGAATTAGGGACAGAGAAGCCCCACGAGCAGTACTTC. Its translation: CASSELGTEKPHEQYF. This chain links TRBV25-1 with TRBJ2-7, with 7 bases aligning to TRBD1. The CDR3 covers 16 residues. The V gene's germline CDR1 is MGHDK and CDR2 SYGVNS. V lost 1 base and J lost 5; bases outside the gene matches: 11.

The rearrangement uses TRBV7-2 and TRBJ2-7, with 8 bases fitting TRBD2. Germline assignment: CDR1 SGHTA and CDR2 FQGNSA. The ends lost 2 bases at V and 3 bases at J; junction bases unmatched: 12. The CDR3 loop spans 17 amino acids. For the CDR3, the DNA is TGTGCCAGCAGCTTAACACCTAGCGGGTACGGTAGCTACGAGCAGTACTTC. This sequence encodes CASSLTPSGYGSYEQYF.

This clone showed up just once. The J gene is TRBJ2-1, the V gene TRBV19; D might be TRBD1 (7 bases). The CDR3 spans 12 residues. The V gene's germline CDR1 is LNHDA and CDR2 SQIVND (reference sequence). V was cut by 5 bases and J by 10 bases, with 12 bases left in between. The CDR3 DNA is TGTGCCAGTAGTCGACAGGGAGGCGAGCAGTTCTTC. Protein sequence: CASSRQGGEQFF.

The rearrangement links TRBV6-5 to TRBJ1-2, with D perhaps matching TRBD1 (6 bases). Trimming left V 2 bases short and J 8 bases short, with 12 bases between. Germline V gene lookup returns CDR1 MNHEY and CDR2 SVGAGI. The CDR3 loop spans 13 amino acids. The CDR3 reads CASSYQQGQGYTF. As DNA, the CDR3 is TGTGCCAGCAGTTACCAACAGGGTCAGGGCTACACCTTC.

The chain has TRBV9 and TRBJ2-1; TRBD2 aligns across 11 bases. The ends lost 6 bases at V and 3 bases at J; junction bases unmatched: 14. The length of the CDR3 is 18 residues. Germline assignment: CDR1 SGDLS and CDR2 YYNGEE. As DNA, the CDR3 is TGTGCCAGCACCTTTAGCGGGAGGGTCGACCCGTACTACAATGAGCAGTTCTTC. It encodes CASTFSGRVDPYYNEQFF. The full variable domain, with the rest looked up from reference TRBV9 and TRBJ2-1, is DSGVTQTPKHLITATGQRVTLRCSPRSGDLSVYWYQQSLDQGLQFLIQYYNGEERAKGNILERFSAQQFPDLHSELNLSSLELGDSALYFCASTFSGRVDPYYNEQFFGPGTRLTVL.

This clone was seen once. The J gene is TRBJ2-3, the V gene TRBV28; D perhaps matches TRBD2 (5 bases). V lost 7 bases and J lost 2, with 16 bases in between. This CDR3 is built from 15 residues. In germline, CDR1 is MDHEN, CDR2 SYDVKM. The CDR3, as DNA: TGTGCCAGCACCCTAAGCGGAGAGAACACAGATACGCAGTATTTT. Amino acids: CASTLSGENTDTQYF.

This rearrangement joins TRBV7-2 to TRBJ1-2; a weak D match, TRBD1 (6 bases). The germline V gene encodes CDR1 SGHTA and CDR2 FQGNSA. The CDR3 extends over 15 amino acids. V dropped 0 bases and J dropped 0 bases, with 8 bases sitting between them. This chain's CDR3 is CASSLAGGANYGYTF. The CDR3 DNA reads as TGTGCCAGCAGCTTAGCGGGGGGCGCTAACTATGGCTACACCTTC.

This chain joins TRBV7-2 and TRBJ2-3, with D perhaps matching TRBD2 (6 bases). The CDR3 is 16 residues long. Per germline, CDR1 SGHTA and CDR2 FQGNSA. V shed 2 bases and J shed 7 bases, with 19 bases lying between them. The CDR3 sequence is CASSLTTAAGGNTQYF. The CDR3 DNA reads as TGTGCCAGCAGCTTAACGACGGCGGCCGGAGGGAATACGCAGTATTTT.

This chain connects TRBV5-1 to TRBJ2-7; D is undetermined. In germline, CDR1 is SGHRS, CDR2 YFSETQ. V lost 0 bases to trimming and J lost 5 bases, with 12 bases between them. This CDR3 region has 14 residues. CDR3 nucleotide sequence: TGCGCCAGCAGCTTGGGGACGCTCCTAAACGAGCAGTACTTC. It translates to CASSLGTLLNEQYF. The full variable domain, its missing parts supplied by reference TRBV5-1 and TRBJ2-7, is KAGVTQTPRYLIKTRGQQVTLSCSPISGHRSVSWYQQTPGQGLQFLFEYFSETQRNKGNFPGRFSGRQFSNSRSEMNVSTLELGDSALYLCASSLGTLLNEQYFGPGTRLTVT.

The rearrangement uses TRBV2 and TRBJ2-5; 7 positions agree with TRBD2. Germline V gene lookup returns CDR1 SNHLY and CDR2 FYNNEI. CDR3 length: 15 amino acids. V lost 4 bases to trimming and J lost 5 bases; unmatched junction nucleotides: 10. The CDR3 loop is CASSVPSGPLETQYF. CDR3 DNA: TGTGCCAGCAGTGTCCCTAGCGGCCCCCTCGAGACCCAGTACTTC.

The CDR3 DNA sequence: TGTGCCAGCAGTTTACTTCGTGGACTAGCGGGATACAATGAGCAGTTCTTC. As protein: CASSLLRGLAGYNEQFF. This chain uses TRBV27 with TRBJ2-1, with TRBD2 matching 12 bases. The CDR3 contains 17 residues. Per germline, CDR1 MNHEY and CDR2 SMNVEV (reference sequence). Trimming removed 2 bases from V and 4 bases from J; junction bases left unmatched: 6.

V and J are TRBV19 and TRBJ2-1, with 10 bases aligning to TRBD2. In germline, CDR1 is LNHDA, CDR2 SQIVND (reference sequence). The CDR3 spans 14 residues. V trimming: 3 bases; J trimming: 8 bases; junction bases outside the gene matches: 4. The DNA for the CDR3 is TGTGCCAGTAGTATTCTAGCGGGAGTCTATGAGCAGTTCTTC. It encodes CASSILAGVYEQFF. Looking up the rest from reference TRBV19 and TRBJ2-1 gives the full variable domain: DGGITQSPKYLFRKEGQNVTLSCEQNLNHDAMYWYRQDPGQGLRLIYYSQIVNDFQKGDIAEGYSVSREKKESFPLTVTSAQKNPTAFYLCASSILAGVYEQFFGPGTRLTVL.

This clone came up many times. Other DNA sequences in this specimen translate into the identical CDR3. This sequence joins TRBV6-4 and TRBJ2-3; no firm D call. This CDR3 has 13 amino acids. Trimming removed 3 bases from V and 1 base from J, with 5 bases in between. CDR1 is MRHNA, CDR2 SNTAGT, per germline. Here the CDR3 DNA reads TGTGCCAGCAGTGAACGGGGCACAGATACGCAGTATTTT. Protein: CASSERGTDTQYF.

The genes are TRBV9 and TRBJ2-7; 7 bases agree with TRBD1. CDR1 is SGDLS, CDR2 YYNGEE, per germline. V lost 4 bases, J lost 3 bases, and 10 bases stayed unmatched. This CDR3 region has 15 residues. The CDR3, as DNA: TGTGCCAGCAGCCCCTCCGGACAGGTCAGCTACGAGCAGTACTTC. Protein sequence: CASSPSGQVSYEQYF. Using reference TRBV9 and TRBJ2-7 for the parts outside the CDR3, the full variable domain is DSGVTQTPKHLITATGQRVTLRCSPRSGDLSVYWYQQSLDQGLQFLIQYYNGEERAKGNILERFSAQQFPDLHSELNLSSLELGDSALYFCASSPSGQVSYEQYFGPGTRLTVT.

Comment on this clone: Only one base separates this from a far larger clonotype, so it likely reflects a read error. CDR3 nucleotides: TGCAGCGTTGAAGAGCGGCAAGGGGTTGTAGGGGGCTACACCTTC. Translated: CSVEERQGVVGGYTF. This chain links TRBV29-1 with TRBJ1-2; D perhaps matches TRBD1 (5 bases). Per the germline V gene, CDR1 is SQVTM and CDR2 is ANQGSEA. V was cut by 0 bases and J by 8 bases, with 19 bases left in between. The CDR3 is made up of 15 amino acids.

The J gene is TRBJ2-7, the V gene TRBV10-3; TRBD1 is a possible D gene (6 bases). The CDR3 is made up of 16 amino acids. The ends were cut back, 8 bases at V and 1 base at J, with 21 bases in the middle. Looked up from germline, CDR1 is ENHRY and CDR2 is SYGVKD. DNA for the CDR3: TGTGCCATCTCCCTAATAAGACAGGACTCTTCCTACGAGCAGTACTTC. This sequence encodes CAISLIRQDSSYEQYF.

This chain joins TRBV21-1 and TRBJ1-5; TRBD1 is taken as the D call from the table, unchecked against the DNA. TRBV21-1 is deemed a pseudogene. CDR3 length: 16 residues. The CDR3 DNA reads TGTGCCAGCACGGGACAGGGGACTGATGGCAATCAGCCCCAGCATTTT. This sequence encodes CASTGQGTDGNQPQHF.

The chain uses TRBV21-1 and TRBJ2-3; the table's D call, TRBD1, has no DNA check behind it. TRBV21-1 is recorded as a pseudogene. The CDR3 loop spans 13 amino acids. The CDR3 here is CASSGNATDTQYF. CDR3 in DNA: TGTGCCAGCAGCGGCAATGCCACAGATACGCAGTATTTT.

CDR3 sequence reads: CASSDPRGAYNEQFF. CDR3 nucleotides: TGTGCCAGCAGTGACCCGAGAGGAGCCTACAATGAGCAGTTCTTC. This chain links TRBV28 with TRBJ2-1; D is undetermined. V lost 5 bases to trimming and J lost 2 bases, with 13 bases between them. CDR1 and CDR2 from the germline V gene are MDHEN and SYDVKM. CDR3 length equals 15 residues.

This clone has a handful of counts. The V call is TRBV19, the J call TRBJ2-3, with TRBD1 as a possible D gene (5 bases). The V end lost 3 bases, the J end lost 0 bases, and 16 bases lay between the germline ends. The CDR3 totals 17 residues. Germline V gene lookup returns CDR1 LNHDA and CDR2 SQIVND (reference sequence). CDR3 amino acids: CASSMILRQPSTDTQYF. Written as DNA, the CDR3 is TGTGCCAGTAGTATGATCCTGAGACAGCCTAGCACAGATACGCAGTATTTT.

This sequence joins TRBV6-1 and TRBJ2-3; 9 bases agree with TRBD2. The germline V gene has CDR1 MNHNS and CDR2 SASEGT. V lost 7 bases, J lost 5 bases, and 7 bases stayed unmatched. The CDR3 contains 14 residues. CDR3 sequence reads: CASTLAGDGDTQYF. The CDR3 DNA sequence: TGTGCCAGCACGTTAGCGGGAGATGGAGATACGCAGTATTTT.

The chain carries TRBV7-2 and TRBJ1-2; tentative D call: TRBD1 (5 bases). Germline CDR1 reads SGHTA; CDR2 reads FQGNSA. V lost 2 bases and J lost 4, with 11 bases in between. CDR3 length: 14 residues. The CDR3: CASSLNSGSYGYTF. In DNA, the CDR3 is TGTGCCAGCAGCTTAAATTCAGGGAGCTATGGCTACACCTTC.

The chain has TRBV2 and TRBJ1-4; no firm D call. CDR1 is SNHLY, CDR2 FYNNEI, per germline. V dropped 10 bases and J dropped 8 bases, with 17 bases sitting between them. CDR3 length: 13 amino acids. The CDR3, as DNA: TGTGCCACCTCGGCTGAAAGGCGCGAAAAACTGTTTTTT. This gives the protein CATSAERREKLFF.

In regard to this clone: One base away lies a much larger clone, so this may be a sequencing read error. CDR3 bases: TGTGCCAGCAGCTTGGGACTAGCGGGAGTCGACAATGAGCAGTTCTTC. It translates to CASSLGLAGVDNEQFF. This sequence joins TRBV7-2 and TRBJ2-1, with TRBD2 matching over 14 bases. V dropped 3 bases and J dropped 5; count of bases not matched to a gene: 3. The CDR3 is 16 residues long. Germline V CDR1 and CDR2: SGHTA, FQGNSA.

With regard to this clone: The sample has other DNA sequences that encode this CDR3 too. This sequence joins TRBV5-8 and TRBJ2-7; D remains unclear. With 3 bases removed from V and 5 bases from J, the gap between germline ends came to 9 bases. CDR1 and CDR2 (germline): SGHTS, YDEGEE. The CDR3 length is 12 residues. The CDR3 region is CASSYSAHEQYF. The CDR3 nucleotides read TGTGCCAGCAGCTACTCGGCTCACGAGCAGTACTTC. The full variable domain, rest sourced from reference TRBV5-8 and TRBJ2-7, is EAGVTQSPTHLIKTRGQQATLRCSPISGHTSVYWYQQALGLGLQFLLWYDEGEERNRGNFPPRFSGRQFPNYSSELNVNALELEDSALYLCASSYSAHEQYFGPGTRLTVT.

This rearrangement joins TRBV6-5 to TRBJ1-2; D gene unclear. Germline loops: CDR1 MNHEY, CDR2 SVGAGI. V was trimmed by 6 bases and J by 4 bases, leaving 15 bases between them. The CDR3 runs to 14 residues. The DNA for the CDR3 is TGTGCCAGCAGCCTTGGCAGCTCAATCTATGGCTACACCTTC. This sequence encodes CASSLGSSIYGYTF.

This chain uses TRBV5-1 with TRBJ1-4; TRBD1 agrees at 7 bases. The length of the CDR3 is 15 residues. From germline, CDR1 is SGHRS and CDR2 YFSETQ. V dropped 0 bases and J dropped 5; count of bases not matched to a gene: 4. The CDR3 reads CASSLETGTNEKLFF. CDR3 DNA: TGCGCCAGCAGCTTGGAGACAGGGACGAATGAAAAACTGTTTTTT.